Following are 2 T cell receptor beta chains from one sample sequenced in a study of cytotoxic CD8 clonotypes in ibrutinib-treated CLL. This table comes from immunoSEQ multiplex PCR, and its TCRdb copy is limited to in-frame clones, with some not included. The sample consists of over 100,000 clones, 70% to 90% of them appearing once. The starting material was PBMCs, obtained after 24 months of ibrutinib treatment. Every receptor here comes from a human donor with chronic lymphocytic leukemia.

The chain recombines TRBV7-9 with TRBJ1-1; D unclear. The germline gives CDR1 SEHNR, CDR2 FQNEAQ (reference sequence). Trimming took 1 base from V and 7 from J, leaving 13 bases between them. The CDR3 loop spans 14 amino acids. DNA for the CDR3: TGTGCCAGCAGCTTAGTTGACGCCCCTGTTGAAGCTTTCTTT. It is translated as CASSLVDAPVEAFF.

The chain links TRBV5-1 to TRBJ2-5; 12 bases are shared with TRBD2. This CDR3 region has 15 residues. The V segment lost 0 bases and the J segment 9 bases; nucleotides outside the gene matches: 6. Germline values: CDR1 SGHRS, CDR2 YFSETQ. The CDR3, as DNA: TGCGCCAGCAGCTTGGAGCCTAGCGGGGGGGGAGCCCAGTACTTC. Protein product: CASSLEPSGGGAQYF.